The 27 T cell receptor beta chains presented below share a single source sample, sequenced in a study of shared clonotypes between healthy human individuals (dated by TCRdb to 2020 to 2022). The library was generated by the immunoSEQ multiplex PCR assay. What TCRdb holds here is the immuneACCESS table cut down to in-frame rearrangements. Part of the clones is not present; checked against another copy, under half of the missing clones reflect an unresolved V gene, and the others are unexplained. For this sample there are some 490,000 clones; over 70% appear just once. The ten largest clones add up to about 13% of the sample. Input material: PBMCs. The receptors were gathered from a woman aged 40 to 55 in good health. Some clones in this sample may be carry-over from other donors' samples.

The chain links TRBV5-1 to TRBJ2-6, with 11 positions matching TRBD2. The V gene end was trimmed by 4 bases and the J gene end by 3 bases; junction bases not matched to a gene: 9. CDR1 is SGHRS, CDR2 YFSETQ, per germline. The CDR3 covers 18 residues. In nucleotides, the CDR3 is TGCGCCAGCAGCCCAGGTACTAGCGGGAGAGGTGGGGCCAACGTCCTGACTTTC. Amino acids: CASSPGTSGRGGANVLTF.

This chain links TRBV7-6 with TRBJ1-2, with D uncertain. From germline, CDR1 is SGHVS and CDR2 FNYEAQ. The V and J ends lost 6 bases and 6 bases respectively, with 17 bases between them. The CDR3 extends over 14 amino acids. This CDR3 reads CASSPKAGDHGYTF. CDR3 bases: TGTGCCAGCAGTCCCAAGGCCGGAGACCATGGCTACACCTTC.

A note on this clone: This may arise from a read error, as a much more abundant clone is one base away. This CDR3 fails to terminate in the conserved phenylalanine or tryptophan, so it likely reflects a read error. V and J are TRBV28 and TRBJ2-3; D may be TRBD2 (5 bases). Germline-derived CDR1 and CDR2 are MDHEN and SYDVKM. This CDR3 comprises 14 residues. The V gene lost 7 bases and the J gene lost 3 bases, with 14 bases spanning the gap. The CDR3 region has the DNA TGTGCCAGCAAGGGAGCGGAAGAAACAGATACGCAGTATTTG. Protein: CASKGAEETDTQYL.

V is TRBV11-1 and J is TRBJ2-7; D not resolved. CDR1 is SGHAT and CDR2 is FQDESV in the germline V gene (reference sequence). The CDR3 is 14 amino acids. The V end was cut by 2 bases, the J end by 6 bases, with 14 bases between. The DNA of the CDR3 is TGTGCCAGCAGCTTATCACGGGCCGGTCTCGAGCAGTACTTC. It codes for CASSLSRAGLEQYF. The full variable domain, completed using reference TRBV11-1 and TRBJ2-7, is EAEVAQSPRYKITEKSQAVAFWCDPISGHATLYWYRQILGQGPELLVQFQDESVVDDSQLPKDRFSAERLKGVDSTLKIQPAELGDSAMYLCASSLSRAGLEQYFGPGTRLTVT.

This clone has only one observation. This chain uses TRBV6-6 with TRBJ2-5; unclear D gene. The last part of the DNA fits TRBJ2-7 better; the J call may be wrong. This CDR3 has 16 residues. The germline V gene has CDR1 MNHNY and CDR2 SVGAGI (reference sequence). In nucleotides, the CDR3 is TGTGCCAGCATTCCCGAGGTTGAACACTTTTTCTACGAGCAGTACTTC. It codes for CASIPEVEHFFYEQYF.

The chain has TRBV5-6 and TRBJ2-1; maybe TRBD1 (6 bases). Germline V gene data show CDR1 as SGHDT and CDR2 as YYEEEE. Trimming left V 1 base short and J 3 bases short, with 14 bases between. CDR3 size: 16 residues. The CDR3 region is CASSLYPGVGYNEQFF. The CDR3 bases are TGTGCCAGCAGCTTGTATCCAGGGGTGGGCTACAATGAGCAGTTCTTC.

The chain combines TRBV27 with TRBJ2-7; D is tentatively TRBD1 or TRBD2 (6 bases each). The CDR3 covers 16 residues. Germline V gene sequence: CDR1 MNHEY, CDR2 SMNVEV (reference sequence). The germline V and J ends were trimmed by 0 bases and 3 bases, with 15 bases remaining between them. CDR3 nucleotides: TGTGCCAGCAGTTTATCGGGCGGCGGAGGGGGCTACGAGCAGTACTTC. This sequence encodes CASSLSGGGGGYEQYF.

This clone was picked up one time. It differs at one base from a far larger clone, so likely a read error. The rearrangement links TRBV5-6 to TRBJ1-3; no clear D gene. The length of the CDR3 is 14 residues. Germline V gene lookup returns CDR1 SGHDT and CDR2 YYEEEE. V was pared by 4 bases and J by 4 bases, with 12 bases between. CDR3 region: CASSRTKTGNTIYF. The CDR3 bases are TGTGCCAGCAGCCGGACCAAAACGGGAAACACCATATATTTT.

Comments on this clone: This sequence is one base from a far larger clone and is likely a read error. The V call is TRBV4-2, the J call TRBJ2-7, with no clear D. The germline CDR1 and CDR2 sequences are LGHNA and YNFKEQ. The CDR3 sequence is 16 residues long. V dropped 0 bases and J dropped 9 bases, with 21 bases sitting between them. The CDR3 DNA follows: TGTGCCAGCAGCCAAGATGGAACGGAAGGTCTCCTCGGGCAGTACTTC. It encodes CASSQDGTEGLLGQYF.

The chain links TRBV28 to TRBJ2-4; D unresolved. Germline CDR1 and CDR2: MDHEN and SYDVKM. The germline V and J ends were trimmed by 4 bases and 6 bases, with 16 bases remaining between them. The CDR3 covers 15 residues. This chain's CDR3 is CASSSGGLTGNIQYF. CDR3 sequence (DNA): TGTGCCAGCAGTTCCGGTGGCCTGACCGGAAACATTCAGTACTTC.

The chain combines TRBV18 with TRBJ1-1, with 7 nucleotides matching TRBD1. The CDR3 runs 15 residues. The germline V gene encodes CDR1 KGHSH and CDR2 LQKENI. The ends lost 6 bases at V and 1 base at J; junction bases unmatched: 8. CDR3 nucleotides: TGTGCCAGCTCCAAAGGGGGCAATCGGAACACTGAAGCTTTCTTT. Its protein is CASSKGGNRNTEAFF.

This clone was counted a single time. V is TRBV4-3 and J is TRBJ1-3; weak D call: TRBD1 (5 bases). CDR1 is LGHNA and CDR2 is YSLEER in the germline V gene. The CDR3 consists of 15 residues. Trimming took off 4 bases at V and 3 bases at J, with 13 bases between the two ends. CDR3 loop: CASSRAGAVGNTIYF. CDR3 coding DNA: TGCGCCAGCAGCCGGGCTGGGGCAGTTGGAAACACCATATATTTT.

J is TRBJ2-5 and V is TRBV28; no clear D. CDR3 size: 14 residues. Germline V gene lookup returns CDR1 MDHEN and CDR2 SYDVKM. V was trimmed by 4 bases and J by 1 base, leaving 10 bases between them. This CDR3 reads CASSSYRFQETQYF. The CDR3 DNA reads TGTGCCAGCAGTTCTTATCGGTTCCAAGAGACCCAGTACTTC.

In nucleotides, the CDR3 is TGTGCCAGCAGCTTAACGGACTCCCGGAGGGAGACCCAGTACTTC. Amino acids: CASSLTDSRRETQYF. The chain has TRBV7-3 and TRBJ2-5; D possibly corresponds to TRBD2 (5 bases). The CDR3 contains 15 residues. V lost 0 bases to trimming and J lost 5 bases, with 13 bases between them. The germline gives CDR1 SGHTA, CDR2 FQGTGA. The full variable domain, in which reference TRBV7-3 and TRBJ2-5 provide the parts outside the CDR3, is GAGVSQTPSNKVTEKGKYVELRCDPISGHTALYWYRQSLGQGPEFLIYFQGTGAADDSGLPNDRFFAVRPEGSVSTLKIQRTERGDSAVYLCASSLTDSRRETQYFGPGTRLLVL.

The rearrangement links TRBV11-2 to TRBJ2-5; a possible D gene is TRBD2 (6 bases). The CDR3 length is 15 residues. Germline V CDR1 and CDR2: SGHAT, FQNNGV. The V end was cut by 0 bases, the J end by 1 base, with 9 bases between. The CDR3 sequence: CASSLDRRVQETQYF. The CDR3 bases are TGTGCCAGCAGCTTAGATAGGAGGGTCCAAGAGACCCAGTACTTC.

The chain carries TRBV28 and TRBJ2-3, with 8 bases lining up with TRBD1. The ends lost 3 bases at V and 3 bases at J; junction bases unmatched: 8. Germline lookup yields CDR1 MDHEN and CDR2 SYDVKM. The CDR3 length is 16 residues. CDR3 bases: TGTGCCAGCAGTTTGGCAGGGGGCATCTTTACAGATACGCAGTATTTT. Protein product: CASSLAGGIFTDTQYF.

This chain connects TRBV18 to TRBJ1-1; D is unresolved. Germline V gene data show CDR1 as KGHSH and CDR2 as LQKENI. Trimming took 2 bases from V and 1 from J, leaving 14 bases between them. This CDR3 has 16 amino acids. The CDR3 is CASSPTRAPWNTEAFF. The CDR3 DNA reads TGTGCCAGCTCACCAACCCGGGCCCCATGGAACACTGAAGCTTTCTTT.

This clone was counted a few times. The rearrangement links TRBV27 to TRBJ2-6; no clear D. With 7 bases removed from V and 2 bases from J, the gap between germline ends came to 6 bases. Germline V gene sequence: CDR1 MNHEY, CDR2 SMNVEV (reference sequence). The length of the CDR3 is 13 residues. DNA of the CDR3: TGTGCCAGCACCCGACCTGGGGCCAACGTCCTGACTTTC. Protein: CASTRPGANVLTF.

As to this clone: This likely traces to a read error, being one base from a far larger clone. The DNA of the CDR3 is TGTGCCAGCACCCCAAACACCTACGAGCAGTACTTC. This sequence encodes CASTPNTYEQYF. V and J are TRBV28 and TRBJ2-7; the D is unclear. The V gene lost 7 bases and the J gene lost 2 bases, with 9 bases spanning the gap. The CDR3 sequence is 12 residues long. Germline CDR1 and CDR2: MDHEN and SYDVKM.

A word on this clone: A far larger clone is one nucleotide away, so this likely arose from a read error. This rearrangement joins TRBV2 to TRBJ2-5; the match to TRBD2 covers 15 bases. The CDR3 consists of 16 residues. CDR1 and CDR2 (germline): SNHLY, FYNNEI. CDR3 sequence: CANSPGLAGGRETQYF. CDR3 bases: TGTGCCAACAGTCCGGGACTAGCGGGAGGACGGGAGACCCAGTACTTC. The variable domain in full, with the rest retrieved from reference TRBV2 and TRBJ2-5, is EPEVTQTPSHQVTQMGQEVILRCVPISNHLYFYWYRQILGQKVEFLVSFYNNEISEKSEIFDDQFSVERPDGSNFTLKIRSTKLEDSAMYFCANSPGLAGGRETQYFGPGTRLLVL.

Comment on this clone: One base separates it from a far larger clone, so it is likely a read error. The conserved phenylalanine or tryptophan normally closing the CDR3 is absent here, so this likely arose from a read error. The V and J genes are TRBV2 and TRBJ1-2; D remains unclear. With 5 bases removed from V and 4 bases from J, the gap between germline ends came to 14 bases. Germline V lookup: CDR1 SNHLY, CDR2 FYNNEI. This CDR3 region has 14 residues. The DNA of the CDR3 is TGTGCCAGCAGTCTCACGGACCTTGGCTATGGCTACACCCTC. Translated: CASSLTDLGYGYTL.

This clone was detected only a few times. This is likely an artifact of a read error, given a far larger clone one base away. CDR3 amino acids: CSTRQVGETQYF. CDR3 nucleotide sequence: TGCAGCACCAGACAGGTCGGCGAGACCCAGTACTTC. The rearrangement joins TRBV29-1 to TRBJ2-5, with a tentative D call TRBD1 (6 bases). V was pared by 8 bases and J by 5 bases, with 15 bases between. The CDR3 totals 12 residues. Germline V CDR1 and CDR2: SQVTM, ANQGSEA.

This clone appeared many times. In DNA, the CDR3 is TGCGCCAGCAGCTTGGAAAGAGAAAACTATGGCTACACCTTC. It encodes CASSLERENYGYTF. This chain joins TRBV5-1 and TRBJ1-2; D unclear. V was clipped by 0 bases and J by 2 bases, with 8 bases between them. CDR1 and CDR2 (germline): SGHRS, YFSETQ. The CDR3 is 14 amino acids.

V gene TRBV5-6 combines with J gene TRBJ1-2, with no clear D. The length of the CDR3 is 12 residues. Trimming stripped 0 bases from V and 10 bases from J, with 10 bases between. Germline CDR1 is SGHDT and CDR2 is YYEEEE. The CDR3 DNA reads as TGTGCCAGCAGCTTGGATGCGGCTTACTACACCTTC. This sequence encodes CASSLDAAYYTF.

This rearrangement joins TRBV6-1 to TRBJ2-7; D may be TRBD1 or TRBD2 (6 bases each). This CDR3 is 15 amino acids long. With 5 bases removed from V and 3 bases from J, the gap between germline ends came to 17 bases. Germline-derived CDR1 and CDR2 are MNHNS and SASEGT. This CDR3 is CASSTLSGALYEQYF. The CDR3 DNA reads TGTGCCAGCAGTACCCTTTCGGGGGCCCTCTACGAGCAGTACTTC.

This clone occurred a few times. V and J are TRBV9 and TRBJ2-3; 8 bases align to TRBD1. This CDR3 comprises 16 residues. Germline-derived CDR1 and CDR2 are SGDLS and YYNGEE. V shed 0 bases, J shed 4 bases, and the junction held 7 bases outside the gene matches. The CDR3 DNA is TGTGCCAGCAGCGTAGTAACAGGGGGTGGCGCAGATACGCAGTATTTT. Translating gives CASSVVTGGGADTQYF. The entire variable domain, with the rest obtained from reference TRBV9 and TRBJ2-3, is as follows: DSGVTQTPKHLITATGQRVTLRCSPRSGDLSVYWYQQSLDQGLQFLIQYYNGEERAKGNILERFSAQQFPDLHSELNLSSLELGDSALYFCASSVVTGGGADTQYFGPGTRLTVL.

The chain joins TRBV18 to TRBJ1-1; the match to TRBD1 covers 8 bases. The V gene end was trimmed by 4 bases and the J gene end by 4 bases; junction bases not matched to a gene: 8. The CDR3 has 15 residues. Germline CDR1 and CDR2: KGHSH and LQKENI. CDR3 sequence reads: CASSLTLDRVTEAFF. CDR3 DNA: TGTGCCAGCTCACTTACCCTGGACAGGGTCACTGAAGCTTTCTTT.